Listed here are 23 T cell receptor beta chains from one sample, sequenced in a study of low-dose radiotherapy and immunotherapy resistance in tumors. Covering alpha and beta chains, TRAV- and TRBV-specific primers were used for the first-strand cDNA. TCR amplification involved 20 PCR cycles with a constant-region primer and V-primer adapter. TCRdb reprocessed the reads with MiXCR, giving one entry per CDR3 protein. The table includes about 12,000 distinct CDR3 sequences, roughly 71% detected once. The receptors stem from a human donor with advanced metastatic prostate, ovarian, gallbladder or colorectal cancer (not recorded which). This table probably holds off-target reads from a library built for another chain.

The V gene is TRBV7-9, the J gene TRBJ2-7; perhaps TRBD2 as D (5 bases). The CDR3 has 15 amino acids. V was pared by 5 bases and J by 5 bases, with 19 bases between. Per the germline V gene, CDR1 is SEHNR and CDR2 is FQNEAQ (reference sequence). CDR3 amino acids: CASSLTGRAFDEQYF. CDR3 in DNA: TGTGCCAGCAGCCTTACCGGGCGGGCCTTTGACGAGCAGTACTTC.

CDR3 in amino acids: CASTGVEGSNQPQHF. The DNA for the CDR3 is TGTGCCAGCACCGGGGTGGAGGGGAGCAATCAGCCCCAGCATTTT. This sequence joins TRBV27 and TRBJ1-5, with a tentative D call TRBD1 (5 bases). The germline V gene encodes CDR1 MNHEY and CDR2 SMNVEV (reference sequence). The length of the CDR3 is 15 residues. Trimming pared 7 bases from V and 1 base from J, leaving 14 bases between.

The chain combines TRBV4-3 with TRBJ2-1; 10 nucleotides agree with TRBD2. Germline CDR1 reads LGHNA; CDR2 reads YSLEER. The CDR3 spans 19 residues. Trimming took 4 bases from V and 0 from J; bases not matched to a gene: 12. CDR3 nucleotide sequence: TGCGCCAGCAGCCGAGTGCTAGCGGGAGTCCTGGGCTCCTACAATGAGCAGTTCTTC. Translation gives CASSRVLAGVLGSYNEQFF.

The gene calls are TRBV12-5 and TRBJ2-1, with TRBD2 identical over 8 bases. Germline assignment: CDR1 LGHNT and CDR2 FRNRAP. This CDR3 comprises 15 residues. J lost 8 bases, V lost 1 base, and 7 bases had no gene match. The CDR3 region is CASGLGQRELDEQFF. CDR3 sequence (DNA): TGTGCTAGTGGTTTGGGCCAGCGGGAGCTCGATGAGCAGTTCTTC.

The gene calls are TRBV28 and TRBJ1-2, with D perhaps TRBD1 (6 bases). Trimming stripped 7 bases from V and 6 bases from J, with 21 bases between. The CDR3 is 15 amino acids. Germline CDR1 and CDR2: MDHEN and SYDVKM. CDR3 nucleotide sequence: TGTGCCAGCACCCCACCATTGGCAGGGGCTAATGGCTACACCTTC. It translates to CASTPPLAGANGYTF.

CDR3 sequence reads: CASSEEHPNTEAFF. The CDR3, as DNA: TGTGCCAGCAGCGAGGAACACCCGAACACTGAAGCTTTCTTT. V gene TRBV3-1 combines with J gene TRBJ1-1, with no clear D. V was pared by 5 bases and J by 1 base, with 11 bases between. This CDR3 spans 14 amino acids. CDR1 and CDR2 from the germline V gene are LGHDT and YNNKEL (reference sequence).

This chain connects TRBV18 to TRBJ2-7; D remains ambiguous. The CDR3 loop spans 13 amino acids. V was trimmed by 3 bases and J by 1 base, leaving 7 bases between them. In germline, CDR1 is KGHSH, CDR2 LQKENI. As DNA, the CDR3 is TGTGCCAGCTCACCGGCCAGATCCTACGAGCAGTACTTC. This encodes CASSPARSYEQYF.

This clonotype was seen more than once but under ten times. The V gene is TRBV6-2 or TRBV6-3, the J gene TRBJ2-1; 11 positions match TRBD2. CDR1 and CDR2 from the germline V gene are MNHEY and SVGEGT. The junction had 11 bases not matched to a gene; V was cut back by 5 bases and J by 5 bases. CDR3 length: 17 residues. CDR3 amino acids: CASSRLVVAGGNNEQFF. The CDR3 DNA reads as TGTGCCAGCAGTCGTCTCGTGGTAGCGGGAGGGAACAATGAGCAGTTCTTC.

The V and J genes are TRBV20-1 and TRBJ2-5; 9 bases map to TRBD2. Per germline, CDR1 DFQATT and CDR2 SNEGSKA (reference sequence). The trim removed 2 bases at V and 2 bases at J, leaving 3 bases unmatched. The CDR3 consists of 14 residues. CDR3 residues: CSARTTSGQETQYF. The CDR3 DNA sequence: TGCAGTGCTAGAACGACTAGCGGACAAGAGACCCAGTACTTC.

This chain uses TRBV7-2 with TRBJ2-7; 9 positions match TRBD1. This CDR3 spans 14 amino acids. Germline V gene sequence: CDR1 SGHTA, CDR2 FQGNSA. Trimming removed 4 bases from V and 8 bases from J; junction bases left unmatched: 9. CDR3 amino acids: CASSSGGQGLQQYF. CDR3 nucleotide sequence: TGTGCCAGCAGCTCAGGGGGACAGGGACTCCAGCAGTACTTC.

This clonotype was counted a single time. The chain uses TRBV6-2 or TRBV6-3 and TRBJ1-6; D gene uncertain. The CDR3 sequence is 12 residues long. CDR1 and CDR2 (germline): MNHEY, SVGEGT. V lost 6 bases, J lost 10 bases, and 10 bases lay in between. The CDR3 loop reads CASSPLRSPLHF. CDR3 bases: TGTGCCAGCAGCCCTCTTCGGTCACCCCTCCACTTT.

This clonotype was counted between two and nine times. This chain connects TRBV28 to TRBJ2-7; D remains unclear. V lost 7 bases and J lost 3, with 7 bases in between. There are 11 residues in the CDR3. CDR1 MDHEN and CDR2 SYDVKM come from the germline V gene. The DNA for the CDR3 is TGTGCCAGCACCAGTGACTACGAGCAGTACTTC. The encoded protein is CASTSDYEQYF. The whole variable domain, remainder taken from reference TRBV28 and TRBJ2-7, is DVKVTQSSRYLVKRTGEKVFLECVQDMDHENMFWYRQDPGLGLRLIYFSYDVKMKEKGDIPEGYSVSREKKERFSLILESASTNQTSMYLCASTSDYEQYFGPGTRLTVT.

The chain couples TRBV18 to TRBJ2-7; D call uncertain. The CDR3 runs 12 residues. Trimming removed 0 bases from V and 6 bases from J, with 6 bases in between. Germline V gene sequence: CDR1 KGHSH, CDR2 LQKENI. The CDR3 spells CASSPPNGEQYF. The CDR3 DNA sequence: TGTGCCAGCTCACCACCGAATGGCGAGCAGTACTTC.

The CDR3 sequence is CASSQTGTTPEEQFF. In nucleotides, the CDR3 is TGCGCCAGCAGCCAAACCGGGACTACCCCAGAGGAGCAGTTCTTC. The V and J genes are TRBV5-1 and TRBJ2-1; 7 nucleotides match TRBD2. Germline V gene sequence: CDR1 SGHRS, CDR2 YFSETQ. The CDR3 is 15 amino acids. The V gene end was trimmed by 4 bases and the J gene end by 10 bases; junction bases not matched to a gene: 14.

V usage is TRBV5-6 and J usage is TRBJ2-2; weak D call: TRBD2 (6 bases). V lost 6 bases and J 5 bases, leaving 11 bases between the germline ends. From germline, CDR1 is SGHDT and CDR2 YYEEEE. The CDR3 loop spans 13 amino acids. CDR3 DNA: TGTGCCAGCATCCAAGGAGGGACCGGGGAGCTGTTTTTT. Its protein is CASIQGGTGELFF.

The sample holds a few counts of this clonotype. CDR3 amino acids: CASSSGGAGTSYEQYF. The CDR3 DNA is TGTGCCAGCTCATCAGGGGGCGCGGGCACCTCCTACGAGCAGTACTTC. The chain uses TRBV18 and TRBJ2-7; 8 nucleotides match TRBD1. Germline V gene lookup returns CDR1 KGHSH and CDR2 LQKENI. The CDR3 totals 16 residues. The junction had 9 bases not matched to a gene; V was cut back by 5 bases and J by 0 bases.

The rearrangement joins TRBV4-3 to TRBJ2-2, with a possible D match to TRBD2 (6 bases). The CDR3 is 21 residues long. Trimming stripped 0 bases from V and 7 bases from J, with 30 bases between. CDR1 LGHNA and CDR2 YSLEER come from the germline V gene. This CDR3 is CASSQDLFTGRETEPSGELFF. The DNA of the CDR3 is TGCGCCAGCAGCCAAGATCTTTTTACGGGACGGGAGACCGAACCCAGCGGGGAGCTGTTTTTT.

Only a few counts were recorded for this clonotype. This chain links TRBV28 with TRBJ2-1; D possibly corresponds to TRBD1 (6 bases). This CDR3 contains 13 residues. Trimming shortened V by 1 base and J by 8 bases, and 9 bases separated the two germline ends. CDR1 is MDHEN and CDR2 is SYDVKM in the germline V gene. The CDR3 region has the DNA TGTGCCAGCAGTTTATTACAGGGCTATGAGCAGTTCTTC. Its translation is CASSLLQGYEQFF.

To note about this clonotype: Mismatch with germline at one junction end may stem from a read error. The chain couples TRBV3-1 to TRBJ2-2, with D possibly matching TRBD2 (5 bases). The CDR3 contains 15 residues. From germline, CDR1 is LGHDT and CDR2 YNNKEL (reference sequence). The CDR3 nucleotides are TGTGCCAGCAGCCTCCGCAACACGTTTACCGGGGAGCTGGTTTTT. Translation: CASSLRNTFTGELVF.

This rearrangement joins TRBV7-9 to TRBJ2-5, with TRBD1 as a possible D gene (5 bases). The CDR3 length is 15 residues. V lost 5 bases and J lost 4, with 17 bases in between. Germline CDR1 SEHNR, CDR2 FQNEAQ (reference sequence). The CDR3 region has the DNA TGTGCCAGCAGCCGTCCAAGGCAGGGTTCAGAGACCCAGTACTTC. This translates into CASSRPRQGSETQYF.

The chain joins TRBV28 to TRBJ2-6; D ambiguous. Trimming took 10 bases from V and 1 from J, leaving 11 bases between them. Germline CDR1 and CDR2: MDHEN and SYDVKM. This CDR3 is 14 amino acids long. The CDR3 spells CATTKGSGANVLTF. The CDR3 DNA sequence: TGTGCCACCACAAAAGGATCTGGGGCCAACGTCCTGACTTTC.

The gene calls are TRBV3-1 and TRBJ1-1; D is unresolved. Trimming cost V 7 bases and J 1 base, with 10 bases left between them. CDR1 LGHDT and CDR2 YNNKEL come from the germline V gene (reference sequence). This CDR3 contains 13 residues. Written as DNA, the CDR3 is TGTGCCAGCACCCCCATGACGAACACTGAAGCTTTCTTT. This translates into CASTPMTNTEAFF.

J is TRBJ2-5 and V is TRBV5-1; D is undetermined. Germline loops: CDR1 SGHRS, CDR2 YFSETQ. The CDR3 contains 14 residues. Trimming stripped 7 bases from V and 4 bases from J, with 17 bases between. CDR3 protein: CASRTARIGETQYF. CDR3 bases: TGCGCCAGCCGAACAGCTCGAATCGGAGAGACCCAGTACTTC. The whole variable domain, filled in from reference TRBV5-1 and TRBJ2-5, reads KAGVTQTPRYLIKTRGQQVTLSCSPISGHRSVSWYQQTPGQGLQFLFEYFSETQRNKGNFPGRFSGRQFSNSRSEMNVSTLELGDSALYLCASRTARIGETQYFGPGTRLLVL.